Below, 13 T cell receptor beta chains from the same sample are listed, as sequenced in a study of regulatory T cells in long-lasting Graves disease. Time point: newly diagnosed GD, antithyroid drugs for less than 3 months. Generation of the TCR library employed RNA extracted from PBMCs. Investigators prepared the TCR beta libraries by applying iRepertoire HTBI primers and Arm-PCR of CDR3 regions. TCRdb redid the calling of the multiplex PCR reads with MiXCR, one entry per CDR3 protein. The repertoire holds 530,000 or so distinct CDR3 sequences, with around 15% as singletons. This sample was also put to use in a study of T cells in Graves' hyperthyroidism and ophthalmopathy.

This specimen consisted of peripheral blood mononuclear cells (PBMCs), obtained at new diagnosis, from a patient treated with antithyroid drugs. The receptors were sampled from a young man with Graves disease.

At least ten counts were recorded for this clonotype. The chain couples TRBV20-1 to TRBJ2-5, with 13 bases fitting TRBD2. Germline-derived CDR1 and CDR2 are DFQATT and SNEGSKA (reference sequence). The CDR3 is made up of 14 amino acids. Trimming removed 6 bases from V and 4 bases from J; junction bases left unmatched: 5. The CDR3 coding sequence is TGCAGTGCCCGGACTAGCGGGAGAGGAGAGACCCAGTACTTC. Protein sequence: CSARTSGRGETQYF.

The chain recombines TRBV2 with TRBJ2-1; 7 bases are shared with TRBD1. The CDR3 has 14 residues. The V gene end was trimmed by 6 bases and the J gene end by 7 bases; junction bases not matched to a gene: 9. The germline V gene has CDR1 SNHLY and CDR2 FYNNEI. This CDR3 is CASSQGQELNEQFF. CDR3 sequence (DNA): TGTGCCAGCAGCCAAGGACAGGAACTAAATGAGCAGTTCTTC.

This clonotype has ten or more counts. The V gene is TRBV20-1, the J gene TRBJ1-1; perhaps TRBD1 as D (5 bases). The ends were cut back, 3 bases at V and 1 base at J, with 15 bases in the middle. The CDR3 has 15 residues. Germline loops: CDR1 DFQATT, CDR2 SNEGSKA (reference sequence). CDR3 nucleotide sequence: TGCAGTGCTAGTGGGCAGGCGGACAAGAACACTGAAGCTTTCTTT. It encodes CSASGQADKNTEAFF.

This clonotype occurred many times. This chain uses TRBV12-3 or TRBV12-4 with TRBJ2-3; no definite D call. V was pared by 1 base and J by 6 bases, with 11 bases between. CDR3 length equals 14 residues. CDR3 nucleotides: TGTGCCAGCAGTTTAGGTGGACCCGAGGATACGCAGTATTTT. Encoded protein: CASSLGGPEDTQYF.

This clonotype was counted at least ten times. The rearrangement uses TRBV12-3 or TRBV12-4 and TRBJ2-3; 8 nucleotides line up with TRBD1. V trimming: 6 bases; J trimming: 5 bases; junction bases outside the gene matches: 4. The CDR3 consists of 13 residues. CDR3 bases: TGTGCCAGCAGACCGACAGGGGTAGATACGCAGTATTTT. Encoded protein: CASRPTGVDTQYF.

This clonotype came up many times. CDR3 loop: CASSLVSSYNEQFF. The CDR3 DNA sequence: TGTGCCAGCAGCTTAGTTAGTTCCTACAATGAGCAGTTCTTC. The chain is built from TRBV11-2 and TRBJ2-1; no clear D gene. The V and J ends lost 1 base and 1 base respectively, with 5 bases between them. This CDR3 is built from 14 residues. Germline V gene sequence: CDR1 SGHAT, CDR2 FQNNGV.

The chain is built from TRBV19 and TRBJ1-2, with TRBD1 matching over 7 bases. The length of the CDR3 is 17 residues. The V gene end was trimmed by 6 bases and the J gene end by 1 base; junction bases not matched to a gene: 14. Looked up from germline, CDR1 is LNHDA and CDR2 is SQIVND (reference sequence). The CDR3: CASRTPGTVDGNYGYTF. CDR3 coding DNA: TGTGCCAGTAGGACCCCCGGGACAGTGGATGGTAACTATGGCTACACCTTC.

This clonotype was detected many times. V and J are TRBV7-6 and TRBJ2-3; 7 bases are shared with TRBD1. The trim removed 0 bases at V and 5 bases at J, leaving 2 bases unmatched. The CDR3 has 14 amino acids. CDR1 is SGHVS, CDR2 FNYEAQ, per germline. The CDR3 region is CASSLAGGVDTQYF. Here the CDR3 DNA reads TGTGCCAGCAGCTTAGCAGGGGGCGTAGATACGCAGTATTTT.

The V call is TRBV5-4, the J call TRBJ2-3, with a tentative D call TRBD2 (6 bases). Gene TRBJ2-7 matches the end of the DNA better, so the J call may be wrong. CDR1 is SGHNT and CDR2 is YYREEE in the germline V gene (reference sequence). The CDR3 is 14 residues long. In nucleotides, the CDR3 is TGTGCCAGCAGCTTGACGGGAGAGTCCTACGAGCAGTACTTC. Protein: CASSLTGESYEQYF.

A few counts support this clonotype. This sequence joins TRBV4-1 and TRBJ2-7; weak D call: TRBD2 (7 bases). Trimming took off 4 bases at V and 4 bases at J, with 20 bases between the two ends. This CDR3 contains 16 residues. CDR1 is MGHRA, CDR2 YSYEKL, per germline. In nucleotides, the CDR3 is TGCGCCAGCAGCCCCCCCAAAGGGGGGGGCCCGTACGAGCAGTACTTC. It encodes CASSPPKGGGPYEQYF.

Many counts were recorded for this clonotype. The rearrangement uses TRBV2 and TRBJ2-2, with TRBD1 as a possible D gene (6 bases). The V end was cut by 4 bases, the J end by 9 bases, with 21 bases between. The CDR3 has 16 amino acids. The germline V gene has CDR1 SNHLY and CDR2 FYNNEI. CDR3 sequence (DNA): TGTGCCAGCAGTGTGGGGGCGACCCCCACTGTCCGGGAGCTGTTTTTT. Translation gives CASSVGATPTVRELFF.

The CDR3 reads CATSPWASVDTGELFF. CDR3 coding DNA: TGTGCCACCAGCCCGTGGGCTAGCGTTGACACCGGGGAGCTGTTTTTT. The V gene is TRBV15, the J gene TRBJ2-2, with D possibly matching TRBD2 (6 bases). V lost 5 bases and J lost 3, with 16 bases in between. Germline CDR1 LNHNV, CDR2 YYDKDF (reference sequence). CDR3 length: 16 amino acids. The entire variable domain, with the rest obtained from reference TRBV15 and TRBJ2-2, is as follows: DAMVIQNPRYQVTQFGKPVTLSCSQTLNHNVMYWYQQKSSQAPKLLFHYYDKDFNNEADTPDNFQSRRPNTSFCFLDIRSPGLGDTAMYLCATSPWASVDTGELFFGEGSRLTVL.

V gene TRBV20-1 combines with J gene TRBJ2-2; D is perhaps TRBD2 (6 bases). This CDR3 region has 13 residues. Germline loops: CDR1 DFQATT, CDR2 SNEGSKA (reference sequence). V was cut by 6 bases and J by 4 bases, with 12 bases left in between. The CDR3 DNA follows: TGCAGTGCAACCAAGGGAGGCACCGGGGAGCTGTTTTTT. The encoded protein is CSATKGGTGELFF.